This T cell receptor (beta chain) was recorded in a study of T cell responses to AZD1222 COVID-19 vaccine. Assay: immunoSEQ multiplex PCR; the TCRdb copy retains only in-frame clones and omits some. The table lists about 190,000 clones, approximately 87% of them singletons. Overall study findings and caveats: Donors in the cohort were predominantly white British and more often female, and clonal diversity was possibly underestimated. Along spike, vaccine-associated CD4 TCRs were found throughout, with dominance at 160-218 and 743-854.

Germline-derived CDR1 and CDR2 are MNHEY and SVGAGI. The length of the CDR3 is 15 residues. V was pared by 8 bases and J by 2 bases, with 5 bases of the junction left unmatched. Points on this clone: The antigen is unknown.

This clonotype was obtained from an adult in good health. The sample consisted of peripheral blood, taken on day 0 of MenACWY control vaccination. J is TRBJ2-7 and V is TRBV6-5, with TRBD2 identical over 14 bases. As DNA, the CDR3 is TGTGCCAGCGGACGGGGACTAGCGGGAGCCTACGAGCAGTACTTC. It specifies CASGRGLAGAYEQYF.